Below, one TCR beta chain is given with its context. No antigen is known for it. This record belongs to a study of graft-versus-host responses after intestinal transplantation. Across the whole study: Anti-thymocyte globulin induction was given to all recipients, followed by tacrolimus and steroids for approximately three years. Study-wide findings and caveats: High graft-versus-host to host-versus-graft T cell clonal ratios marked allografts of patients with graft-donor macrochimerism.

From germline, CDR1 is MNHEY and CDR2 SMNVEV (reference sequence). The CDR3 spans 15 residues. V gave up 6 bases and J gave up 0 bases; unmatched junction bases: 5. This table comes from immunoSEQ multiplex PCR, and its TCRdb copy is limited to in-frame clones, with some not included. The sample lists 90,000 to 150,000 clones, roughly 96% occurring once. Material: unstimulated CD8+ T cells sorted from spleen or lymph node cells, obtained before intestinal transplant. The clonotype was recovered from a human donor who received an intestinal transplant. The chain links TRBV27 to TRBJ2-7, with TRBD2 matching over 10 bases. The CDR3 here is CASRTWTSGSYEQYF. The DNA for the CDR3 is TGTGCCAGCAGGACCTGGACTAGCGGCTCCTACGAGCAGTACTTC.